The sample holds one count of the clone carrying this T cell receptor beta chain. What it recognizes is unknown. This record comes from a study of blood T cells in healthy people across ages. Overall study findings and caveats: Investigators treated diversity estimates from one million T cells as underestimates. Across the age range, TCR beta diversity per million T cells fell in a roughly linear way. Not knowing donor CMV status may have confounded expanded clonotype changes.

The germline CDR1 and CDR2 sequences are MGHRA and YSYEKL. The CDR3 consists of 17 residues. The J segment lost 5 bases and the V segment lost 1 base, leaving 8 bases of the junction unmatched. The authors ran a second PCR of about 7 to 12 cycles using a sample-barcoded 5' primer and a J-beta primer mix. From the 5' RACE reads, TCRdb called clonotypes with MiXCR, one entry per CDR3 protein. The sample consists of about 600,000 distinct CDR3 sequences, under 55% of them appearing once. Total RNA, at least 6 micrograms per sample, came from PBMCs. V is TRBV4-1 and J is TRBJ2-5; 12 bases agree with TRBD2. Material: blood. This clonotype was obtained from a man at least 80 years old in good health. In DNA, the CDR3 is TGCGCCAGCAGCCAAGGGACTAGCGGGACCCTTTGGGAGACCCAGTACTTC. Protein: CASSQGTSGTLWETQYF.